This T cell receptor beta chain is drawn from a study of T cells in narcolepsy. This table comes from immunoSEQ multiplex PCR, and its TCRdb copy is limited to in-frame clones, with some not included. Of about 40,000 clones listed, 88% are singletons. Broader study findings: Blood of same and different patients, but not healthy controls, reportedly held recurring autoreactive clonotypes.

On this clone itself: What it binds is unknown.

With 5 bases clipped from V and 7 bases from J, the junction kept 14 bases outside the gene matches. The CDR3 loop spans 16 amino acids. The V gene's germline CDR1 is SGHNT and CDR2 YENEEA. The specimen sequenced was CD45RA- memory CD4+ T cells from PBMCs. The chain uses TRBV11-3 and TRBJ2-1; 7 bases fit TRBD2. The clonotype comes from a human donor with narcolepsy. In nucleotides, the CDR3 is TGTGCCAGCAGCGGGCGACTAGCCTTTGGGGCGAATGAGCAGTTCTTC. This translates into CASSGRLAFGANEQFF.